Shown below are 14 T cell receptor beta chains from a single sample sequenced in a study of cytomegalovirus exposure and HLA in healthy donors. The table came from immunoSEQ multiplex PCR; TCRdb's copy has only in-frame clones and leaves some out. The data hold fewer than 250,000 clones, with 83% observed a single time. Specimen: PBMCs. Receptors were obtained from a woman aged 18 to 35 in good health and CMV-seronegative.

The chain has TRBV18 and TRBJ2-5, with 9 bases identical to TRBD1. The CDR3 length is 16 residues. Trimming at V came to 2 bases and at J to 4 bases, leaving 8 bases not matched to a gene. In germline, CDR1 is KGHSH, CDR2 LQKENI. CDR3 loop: CASSPTGTGRLETQYF. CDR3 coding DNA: TGTGCCAGCTCACCAACGGGGACAGGGCGGTTAGAGACCCAGTACTTC.

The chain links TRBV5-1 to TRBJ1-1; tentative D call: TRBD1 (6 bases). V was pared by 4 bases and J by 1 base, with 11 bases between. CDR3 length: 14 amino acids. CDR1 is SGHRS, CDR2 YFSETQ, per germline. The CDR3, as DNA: TGCGCCAGCAGCAGACCACAGGGGAACACTGAAGCTTTCTTT. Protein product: CASSRPQGNTEAFF.

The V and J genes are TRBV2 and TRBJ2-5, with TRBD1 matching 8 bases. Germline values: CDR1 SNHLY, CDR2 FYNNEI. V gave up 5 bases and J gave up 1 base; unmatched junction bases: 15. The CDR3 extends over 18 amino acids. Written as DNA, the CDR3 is TGTGCCAGCAGTCACAAGGGGGCAGGGGGCCCGGTCCAAGAGACCCAGTACTTC. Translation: CASSHKGAGGPVQETQYF.

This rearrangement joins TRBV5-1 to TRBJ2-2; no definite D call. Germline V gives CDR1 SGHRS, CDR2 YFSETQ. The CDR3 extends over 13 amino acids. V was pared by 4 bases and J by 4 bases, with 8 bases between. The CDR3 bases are TGCGCCAGCAGCCTACCCGGCACCGGGGAGCTGTTTTTT. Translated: CASSLPGTGELFF.

The CDR3 sequence is CAISEFQREQYF. The DNA of the CDR3 is TGTGCCATCAGTGAGTTCCAGAGGGAGCAGTACTTC. The genes are TRBV10-3 and TRBJ2-7, with unresolved D. Germline V CDR1 and CDR2: ENHRY, SYGVKD. This CDR3 region has 12 residues. With 1 base removed from V and 7 bases from J, the gap between germline ends came to 8 bases.

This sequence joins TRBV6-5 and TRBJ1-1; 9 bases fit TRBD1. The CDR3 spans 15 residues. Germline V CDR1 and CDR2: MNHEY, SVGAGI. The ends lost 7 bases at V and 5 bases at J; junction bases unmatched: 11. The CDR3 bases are TGTGCCAGCATGAGGTGGGGGACAGGGAAGACTGAAGCTTTCTTT. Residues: CASMRWGTGKTEAFF.

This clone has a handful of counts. The CDR3 loop is CASSESRANYGYTF. Here the CDR3 DNA reads TGTGCCAGCAGTGAGTCCCGAGCTAACTATGGCTACACCTTC. The chain employs TRBV2 and TRBJ1-2; D gene unclear. V was trimmed by 3 bases and J by 0 bases, leaving 8 bases between them. CDR3 length equals 14 residues. From germline, CDR1 is SNHLY and CDR2 FYNNEI.

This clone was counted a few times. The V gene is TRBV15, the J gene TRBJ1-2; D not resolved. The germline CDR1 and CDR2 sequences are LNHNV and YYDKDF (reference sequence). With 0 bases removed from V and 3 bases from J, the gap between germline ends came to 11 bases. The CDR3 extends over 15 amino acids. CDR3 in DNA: TGTGCCACCAGCAGAGATAGGAGGGAAGACTATGGCTACACCTTC. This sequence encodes CATSRDRREDYGYTF.

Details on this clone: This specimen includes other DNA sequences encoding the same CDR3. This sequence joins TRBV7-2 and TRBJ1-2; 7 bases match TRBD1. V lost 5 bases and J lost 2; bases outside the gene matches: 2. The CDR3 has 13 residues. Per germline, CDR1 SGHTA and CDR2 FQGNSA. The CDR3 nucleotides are TGTGCCAGCAGCCCGGACAGGAACTATGGCTACACCTTC. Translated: CASSPDRNYGYTF.

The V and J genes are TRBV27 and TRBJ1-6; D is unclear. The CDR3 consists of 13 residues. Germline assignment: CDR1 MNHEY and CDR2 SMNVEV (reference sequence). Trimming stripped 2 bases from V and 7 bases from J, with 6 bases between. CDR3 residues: CASSLGSNSPLHF. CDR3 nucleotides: TGTGCCAGCAGTTTAGGGTCAAATTCACCCCTCCACTTT.

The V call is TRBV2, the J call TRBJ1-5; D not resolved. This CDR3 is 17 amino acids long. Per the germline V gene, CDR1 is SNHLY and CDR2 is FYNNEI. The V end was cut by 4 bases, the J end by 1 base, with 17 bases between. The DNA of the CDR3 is TGTGCCAGCAGTGTCGGTTTGGGAGTTAGGAGCAATCAGCCCCAGCATTTT. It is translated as CASSVGLGVRSNQPQHF. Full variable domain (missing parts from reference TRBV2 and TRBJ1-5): EPEVTQTPSHQVTQMGQEVILRCVPISNHLYFYWYRQILGQKVEFLVSFYNNEISEKSEIFDDQFSVERPDGSNFTLKIRSTKLEDSAMYFCASSVGLGVRSNQPQHFGDGTRLSIL.

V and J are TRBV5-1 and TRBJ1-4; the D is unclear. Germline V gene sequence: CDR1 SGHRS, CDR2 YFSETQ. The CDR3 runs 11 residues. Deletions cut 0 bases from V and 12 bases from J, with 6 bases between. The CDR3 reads CASSLGRELFF. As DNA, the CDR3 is TGCGCCAGCAGCTTGGGAAGGGAACTGTTTTTT.

Written as DNA, the CDR3 is TGCGCCAGCAGCCAATCGACGCGGGGTAACTATGGCTACACCTTC. Encoded protein: CASSQSTRGNYGYTF. The chain carries TRBV4-1 and TRBJ1-2; D is uncertain. Germline values: CDR1 MGHRA, CDR2 YSYEKL. CDR3 length equals 15 residues. Trimming took 2 bases from V and 1 from J, leaving 11 bases between them.

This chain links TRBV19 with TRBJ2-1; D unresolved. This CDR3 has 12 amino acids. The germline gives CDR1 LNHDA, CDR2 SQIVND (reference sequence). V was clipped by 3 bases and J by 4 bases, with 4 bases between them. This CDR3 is CASSIGYNEQFF. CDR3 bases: TGTGCCAGTAGTATCGGATACAATGAGCAGTTCTTC.